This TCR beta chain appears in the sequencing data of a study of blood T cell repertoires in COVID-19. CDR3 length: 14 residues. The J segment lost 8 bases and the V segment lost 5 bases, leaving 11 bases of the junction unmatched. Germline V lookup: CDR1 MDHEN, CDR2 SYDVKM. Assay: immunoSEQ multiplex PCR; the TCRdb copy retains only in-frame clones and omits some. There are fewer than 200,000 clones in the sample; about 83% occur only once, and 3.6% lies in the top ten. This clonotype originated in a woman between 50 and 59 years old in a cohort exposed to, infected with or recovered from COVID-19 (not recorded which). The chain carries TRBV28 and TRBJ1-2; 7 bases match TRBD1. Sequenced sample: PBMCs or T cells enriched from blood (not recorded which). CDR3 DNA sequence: TGTGCCAGCAGTCAACGGACAGGAGGACAAGGCTACACCTTC. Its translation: CASSQRTGGQGYTF.